A selection of T cell receptor beta chains follows, all from one sample in a study of cytomegalovirus exposure and HLA in healthy donors. Assay: immunoSEQ multiplex PCR; the TCRdb copy retains only in-frame clones and omits some. The data contain 100,000 or so clones, approximately 70% of them singletons. The sample was PBMCs. Every receptor here comes from a middle-aged man in good health and CMV-seronegative. Both conserved end residues are part of each CDR3. The order of the fields is D gene, V gene, clone size, J gene, CDR3 DNA, CDR3 protein. A D gene is named only where the DNA matches it firmly. A row's size may be missing; if present it is once, few, many or a size class.

d_call: -; v_call: TRBV27; clone_size: few; j_call: TRBJ1-1; cdr3_nt: TGTGCCAGCAGTTCCCTCTCTACTTTCCCGGCCCAGGGCACTGAAGCTTTCTTT; cdr3_aa: CASSSLSTFPAQGTEAFF
d_call: TRBD1; v_call: TRBV15; clone_size: -; j_call: TRBJ1-1; cdr3_nt: TGTGCCACCAGCAAGGACAGGGGGCTCGGGGACACTGAAGCTTTCTTT; cdr3_aa: CATSKDRGLGDTEAFF
d_call: -; v_call: TRBV4-1; clone_size: -; j_call: TRBJ1-4; cdr3_nt: TGCGCCAGCAGCCAAGTGGGGAGTGAACGGAAACTGTTTTTT; cdr3_aa: CASSQVGSERKLFF
d_call: TRBD2; v_call: TRBV6-5; clone_size: -; j_call: TRBJ2-7; cdr3_nt: TGTGCCAGCAGCCTAGCGCGGGGGGCGACCTACGAGCAGTACTTC; cdr3_aa: CASSLARGATYEQYF
d_call: TRBD1; v_call: TRBV11-3; clone_size: -; j_call: TRBJ2-7; cdr3_nt: TGTGCCAGCAGTTCCCGGGACAGGGGCCACGAGCAGTACTTC; cdr3_aa: CASSSRDRGHEQYF
d_call: -; v_call: TRBV27; clone_size: -; j_call: TRBJ2-5; cdr3_nt: TGTGCCAGCAGTTTTGCCCGAGGGACCCAGTACTTC; cdr3_aa: CASSFARGTQYF
d_call: -; v_call: TRBV27; clone_size: -; j_call: TRBJ1-1; cdr3_nt: TGTGCCAGCAGTTTAACCGGGAACACTGAAGCTTTCTTT; cdr3_aa: CASSLTGNTEAFF
d_call: -; v_call: TRBV2; clone_size: -; j_call: TRBJ2-7; cdr3_nt: TGTGCCAGCAGTGGCAGGGGCCCCCAGTCGGGGCAGTACTTC; cdr3_aa: CASSGRGPQSGQYF
d_call: TRBD1; v_call: TRBV27; clone_size: -; j_call: TRBJ1-1; cdr3_nt: TGTGCCAGCATAGCGTACGGGACAGGGGAAAATGAAGCTTTCTTT; cdr3_aa: CASIAYGTGENEAFF
d_call: -; v_call: TRBV5-1; clone_size: -; j_call: TRBJ2-7; cdr3_nt: TGCGCCAGCAGCTTGGACAGTAGGTACGAGCAGTACTTC; cdr3_aa: CASSLDSRYEQYF
d_call: TRBD2; v_call: TRBV5-1; clone_size: -; j_call: TRBJ2-3; cdr3_nt: TGCGCCAGCAGCCCTAGCGGGGGGCCCACAGATACGCAGTATTTT; cdr3_aa: CASSPSGGPTDTQYF